Each of the 30 T cell receptor beta chains below was sequenced from the same sample in a study of control samples from healthy donors and cancer patients. Data came from immunoSEQ multiplex PCR; TCRdb stores just in-frame clones and leaves some out. The data show around 120,000 clones, roughly 90% seen once. Sample: blood. Receptors originate from a woman aged 18-30 years in good health.

This chain joins TRBV29-1 and TRBJ2-3, with D possibly matching TRBD1 (5 bases). With 4 bases removed from V and 1 base from J, the gap between germline ends came to 6 bases. Per the germline V gene, CDR1 is SQVTM and CDR2 is ANQGSEA. The length of the CDR3 is 12 residues. In DNA, the CDR3 is TGCAGCGTTGCCAGGGGCACAGATACGCAGTATTTT. It encodes CSVARGTDTQYF.

This clone turned up a few times. The J gene is TRBJ1-1, the V gene TRBV23-1; D might be TRBD1 (5 bases). TRBV23-1 has ORF status, its function being uncertain. Trimming left V 0 bases short and J 1 base short, with 9 bases between. The CDR3 length is 15 residues. The CDR3 protein is CASSQSGRENTEAFF. As DNA, the CDR3 is TGCGCCAGCAGTCAATCGGGACGGGAGAACACTGAAGCTTTCTTT.

The V gene is TRBV19, the J gene TRBJ1-6; D is possibly TRBD1 (5 bases). The V gene's germline CDR1 is LNHDA and CDR2 SQIVND (reference sequence). CDR3 length: 14 amino acids. V gave up 5 bases and J gave up 13 bases, with 18 bases separating them. CDR3 in amino acids: CASSSGSEGSPLHF. The CDR3 DNA reads TGTGCCAGTAGTTCAGGGTCGGAGGGGTCTCCCCTCCACTTT.

This clone is a singleton in its sample. This chain joins TRBV10-2 and TRBJ1-2; TRBD1 is a possible D gene (5 bases). Germline V gives CDR1 WSHSY, CDR2 SAAADI. V was clipped by 6 bases and J by 3 bases, with 14 bases between them. CDR3 length equals 14 residues. CDR3 nucleotide sequence: TGCGCCAGCAGCGACTGTTGGGGACACTATGGCTACACCTTC. Protein: CASSDCWGHYGYTF.

V is TRBV28 and J is TRBJ1-1, with a possible D match to TRBD1 (6 bases). This CDR3 comprises 14 residues. Between the trimmed V and J ends, which lost 1 base and 6 bases, there was a span of 12 bases. CDR1 and CDR2 from the germline V gene are MDHEN and SYDVKM. CDR3 DNA sequence: TGTGCCAGCAGTTTATATGGCAGGGGCGCTGAAGCTTTCTTT. Encoded protein: CASSLYGRGAEAFF.

The chain recombines TRBV4-1 with TRBJ2-3, with 10 nucleotides matching TRBD2. V lost 2 bases, J lost 4 bases, and 0 bases stayed unmatched. The length of the CDR3 is 14 residues. Germline lookup yields CDR1 MGHRA and CDR2 YSYEKL. The CDR3 here is CASSQLAGADTQYF. The DNA for the CDR3 is TGCGCCAGCAGCCAACTAGCGGGAGCAGATACGCAGTATTTT.

The chain carries TRBV20-1 and TRBJ2-3; 7 nucleotides agree with TRBD2. V dropped 3 bases and J dropped 4; count of bases not matched to a gene: 10. This CDR3 spans 15 amino acids. Germline V lookup: CDR1 DFQATT, CDR2 SNEGSKA (reference sequence). The CDR3 reads CSASPWRERADTQYF. In DNA form, the CDR3 reads TGCAGTGCTAGTCCGTGGCGGGAGCGTGCAGATACGCAGTATTTT.

This rearrangement joins TRBV19 to TRBJ2-2; D possibly corresponds to TRBD1 (6 bases). V lost 4 bases, J lost 2 bases, and 11 bases lay in between. There are 15 residues in the CDR3. The germline CDR1 and CDR2 sequences are LNHDA and SQIVND (reference sequence). The CDR3 protein is CASSSSGVNTGELFF. CDR3 sequence (DNA): TGTGCCAGTAGTAGCTCAGGGGTCAACACCGGGGAGCTGTTTTTT.

The chain carries TRBV7-2 and TRBJ1-6; D remains unclear. Germline loops: CDR1 SGHTA, CDR2 FQGNSA. CDR3 length: 16 amino acids. The V and J ends lost 5 bases and 2 bases respectively, with 13 bases between them. CDR3 region: CASSPRASPYNSPLHF. CDR3 in DNA: TGTGCCAGCAGCCCTAGGGCCAGTCCCTATAATTCACCCCTCCACTTT.

The J gene is TRBJ1-2, the V gene TRBV29-1, with D possibly matching TRBD1 (6 bases). The germline V and J ends were trimmed by 2 bases and 0 bases, with 13 bases remaining between them. The CDR3 totals 15 residues. Germline assignment: CDR1 SQVTM and CDR2 ANQGSEA. CDR3 amino acids: CSVEWAPGANYGYTF. CDR3 DNA: TGCAGCGTTGAATGGGCCCCAGGGGCTAACTATGGCTACACCTTC.

The V call is TRBV5-1, the J call TRBJ2-2; D unresolved. With 0 bases removed from V and 4 bases from J, the gap between germline ends came to 10 bases. This CDR3 has 15 residues. The V gene's germline CDR1 is SGHRS and CDR2 YFSETQ. The chain's CDR3 is CASSLEGGTTGELFF. The DNA for the CDR3 is TGCGCCAGCAGCTTGGAAGGCGGTACCACCGGGGAGCTGTTTTTT.

The CDR3 DNA reads TGTGCCAGCAGTTCCCTTGTTCGGGGACTAAAAGAGACCCAGTACTTC. Translation gives CASSSLVRGLKETQYF. The rearrangement links TRBV28 to TRBJ2-5, with 7 bases that match TRBD2. Unmatched junction bases numbered 11, after V lost 4 bases and J lost 3 bases. The CDR3 sequence is 16 residues long. CDR1 is MDHEN and CDR2 is SYDVKM in the germline V gene.

J is TRBJ2-1 and V is TRBV2; TRBD2 matches at 8 bases. Per the germline V gene, CDR1 is SNHLY and CDR2 is FYNNEI. The V gene end was trimmed by 6 bases and the J gene end by 5 bases; junction bases not matched to a gene: 6. This CDR3 region has 14 residues. The CDR3 DNA follows: TGTGCCAGCAGCCTACTAGCGGTGGACAATGAGCAGTTCTTC. This sequence encodes CASSLLAVDNEQFF.

The V and J genes are TRBV24-1 and TRBJ2-1; tentative D call: TRBD2 (7 bases). Trimming stripped 8 bases from V and 4 bases from J, with 17 bases between. CDR3 length: 15 residues. Per the germline V gene, CDR1 is KGHDR and CDR2 is SFDVKD. For the CDR3, the DNA is TGTGCCACCACCGAGGGGGGAGGGAAATACAATGAGCAGTTCTTC. Translated, it gives CATTEGGGKYNEQFF.

The V gene is TRBV4-3, the J gene TRBJ1-1, with 8 bases matching TRBD1. J gave up 5 bases and V 1 base, and 6 bases lay outside the gene matches. This CDR3 has 15 amino acids. Germline assignment: CDR1 LGHNA and CDR2 YSLEER. CDR3 protein: CASSQGPTGGTEAFF. The CDR3 nucleotides are TGCGCCAGCAGCCAAGGCCCCACAGGGGGAACTGAAGCTTTCTTT.

The chain is built from TRBV28 and TRBJ1-5; D is unresolved. V was shortened by 6 bases and J by 11 bases, with 26 bases between the two germline ends. The CDR3 is made up of 16 amino acids. Germline CDR1 MDHEN, CDR2 SYDVKM. For the CDR3, the DNA is TGTGCCAGCAGCTCTATGGGGAACGGGGTTAGATCAGCCCAGCATTTT. Translating it yields CASSSMGNGVRSAQHF.

The chain joins TRBV21-1 to TRBJ2-3; TRBD2 was called by the table and not checked on the DNA. TRBV21-1 is tagged as a pseudogene. The CDR3 has 18 amino acids. The CDR3 reads CASSRWGTSGRSTDTQYF. CDR3 in DNA: TGTGCCAGCAGCCGCTGGGGGACTAGCGGGAGAAGCACAGATACGCAGTATTTT.

The gene calls are TRBV24-1 and TRBJ2-7, with 9 bases that match TRBD1. The CDR3 covers 17 residues. V shed 2 bases and J 1 base; nucleotides not matched to a gene: 8. In germline, CDR1 is KGHDR, CDR2 SFDVKD. CDR3 DNA: TGTGCCACCAGTGATTCTAGCCCGGGACAGGGTTCCTACGAGCAGTACTTC. It specifies CATSDSSPGQGSYEQYF.

The chain carries TRBV29-1 and TRBJ1-1; a possible D gene is TRBD1 (6 bases). Trimming pared 6 bases from V and 7 bases from J, leaving 12 bases between. The CDR3 runs 11 residues. The germline V gene encodes CDR1 SQVTM and CDR2 ANQGSEA. CDR3 bases: TGCAGCGTATCCAGACAGGATGAAGCTTTCTTT. Its translation is CSVSRQDEAFF. Complete variable domain (other parts from reference TRBV29-1 and TRBJ1-1): SAVISQKPSRDICQRGTSLTIQCQVDSQVTMMFWYRQQPGQSLTLIATANQGSEATYESGFVIDKFPISRPNLTFSTLTVSNMSPEDSSIYLCSVSRQDEAFFGQGTRLTVV.

The chain couples TRBV4-3 to TRBJ1-3; tentative D call: TRBD1 (5 bases). V gave up 0 bases and J gave up 4 bases, with 10 bases separating them. Germline V gene sequence: CDR1 LGHNA, CDR2 YSLEER. This CDR3 is built from 15 residues. Here the CDR3 DNA reads TGCGCCAGCAGCCAAGATGGGGGGAGGGGAAACACCATATATTTT. This encodes CASSQDGGRGNTIYF.

V gene TRBV5-1 combines with J gene TRBJ2-7, with D possibly being TRBD1 or TRBD2 (5 bases each). The germline V and J ends were trimmed by 0 bases and 3 bases, with 13 bases remaining between them. Germline-derived CDR1 and CDR2 are SGHRS and YFSETQ. The CDR3 loop spans 15 amino acids. The CDR3 region is CASSLDPGPLYEQYF. CDR3 nucleotides: TGCGCCAGCAGCTTGGATCCGGGACCCCTCTACGAGCAGTACTTC.

The chain joins TRBV6-5 to TRBJ1-1; possibly TRBD1 for D (6 bases). V gave up 2 bases and J gave up 0 bases, with 13 bases separating them. CDR1 is MNHEY and CDR2 is SVGAGI in the germline V gene. The CDR3 is 16 residues long. The CDR3: CASSYGLQGMNTEAFF. In DNA form, the CDR3 reads TGTGCCAGCAGTTACGGGCTACAGGGAATGAACACTGAAGCTTTCTTT.

V and J are TRBV24-1 and TRBJ2-1, with TRBD1 identical over 11 bases. With 1 base clipped from V and 7 bases from J, the junction kept 11 bases outside the gene matches. The CDR3 is made up of 18 amino acids. Germline V lookup: CDR1 KGHDR, CDR2 SFDVKD. CDR3: CATSDLRAGQGGKNEQFF. CDR3 nucleotides: TGTGCCACCAGTGATTTAAGGGCGGGACAGGGGGGCAAGAATGAGCAGTTCTTC.

This chain uses TRBV12-3 or TRBV12-4 with TRBJ2-3; D is unclear. The CDR3 has 13 amino acids. The V and J ends lost 2 bases and 6 bases respectively, with 9 bases between them. The CDR3 protein is CASSLRPADTQYF. The CDR3 nucleotides read TGTGCCAGCAGTTTACGACCCGCTGATACGCAGTATTTT.

CDR3 amino acids: CASSVGREEASGGLRTDTQYF. The DNA for the CDR3 is TGTGCCAGCAGCGTAGGGAGGGAGGAGGCTAGCGGGGGGTTACGCACAGATACGCAGTATTTT. The chain employs TRBV9 and TRBJ2-3, with 11 positions matching TRBD2. CDR1 and CDR2 (germline): SGDLS, YYNGEE. J was trimmed by 1 base and V by 0 bases; bases with no gene match: 16. CDR3 length: 21 residues.

The J gene is TRBJ1-4, the V gene TRBV19; D gene unclear. This CDR3 has 15 amino acids. V was cut by 1 base and J by 4 bases, with 10 bases left in between. The germline gives CDR1 LNHDA, CDR2 SQIVND (reference sequence). The CDR3 here is CASSIVPGVNEKLFF. CDR3 DNA sequence: TGTGCCAGTAGTATAGTGCCGGGAGTTAATGAAAAACTGTTTTTT.

J is TRBJ2-3 and V is TRBV11-3; possible D gene TRBD1, 5 bases. The length of the CDR3 is 15 residues. Germline V CDR1 and CDR2: SGHNT, YENEEA. V dropped 1 base and J dropped 9 bases, with 17 bases sitting between them. For the CDR3, the DNA is TGTGCCAGCAGCTTAGGGCAGGGTAGGCAGCCCACGCAGTATTTT. Encoded protein: CASSLGQGRQPTQYF.

The CDR3: CASSLVFSFRDRPTDTQYF. CDR3 DNA: TGTGCCAGCAGCTTGGTTTTTAGTTTCCGGGACAGGCCCACAGATACGCAGTATTTT. The gene calls are TRBV5-6 and TRBJ2-3, with TRBD1 matching 8 bases. Germline-derived CDR1 and CDR2 are SGHDT and YYEEEE. The CDR3 sequence is 19 residues long. Germline trimming cut 0 bases from V and 2 bases from J; bases unmatched to any gene: 14.

The chain joins TRBV11-2 to TRBJ2-1; maybe TRBD1 (5 bases). This CDR3 region has 16 residues. Trimming took 1 base from V and 2 from J, leaving 12 bases between them. Germline assignment: CDR1 SGHAT and CDR2 FQNNGV. Written as DNA, the CDR3 is TGTGCCAGCAGCTTAGGTAGACAGCTAACCTACAATGAGCAGTTCTTC. This encodes CASSLGRQLTYNEQFF.

This clone was seen only once. The chain joins TRBV18 to TRBJ2-1, with a tentative D call TRBD1 (6 bases). Germline CDR1 KGHSH, CDR2 LQKENI. The CDR3 totals 14 residues. Trimming stripped 2 bases from V and 6 bases from J, with 11 bases between. The CDR3 nucleotides read TGTGCCAGCTCACCAGGGGGCAGCTCCAATGAGCAGTTCTTC. Translation gives CASSPGGSSNEQFF.